These 18 T cell receptor beta chains were all obtained from the same sample, sequenced in a study of CXCR3-negative and CXCR3-positive naive CD8 T cells. Their target antigens are unknown. Study-level points and caveats: In CXCR3-positive naive cells, the TRB CDR3s were more hydrophobic than in CXCR3-negative naive cells.

The authors prepared UMI-labeled TRB cDNA libraries by 5' RACE. With the 5' RACE reads reprocessed, TCRdb shows one record per CDR3 protein and no DNA. The table for this sample gives about 92,000 distinct CDR3 sequences. Specimen: naive CXCR3+ CD8+ T cells from blood. Stated subset: CD45RO-CCR7+CD27+CD95- naive CD8+ T cells expressing CXCR3 (TNR3+). These TCRs come from a human donor in good health. Some clones in this sample may be carry-over from other donors' samples.

The CDR3 loop reads CASREDTYEQYF. The V and J genes are TRBV6-1 and TRBJ2-7. The CDR3 length is 12 residues. Looked up from germline, CDR1 is MNHNS and CDR2 is SASEGT.

The chain joins TRBV6-6 to TRBJ1-1; checking the TCRdb D call of TRBD1 is not possible without DNA. This CDR3 has 14 residues. Germline-derived CDR1 and CDR2 are MNHNY and SVGAGI (reference sequence). CDR3 sequence: CASSYGGLNTEAFF.

The rearrangement links TRBV13 to TRBJ2-5; the TCRdb call, TRBD2, lacks DNA for checking. Germline values: CDR1 PRHDT, CDR2 FYEKMQ (reference sequence). The CDR3 sequence is 16 residues long. The chain's CDR3 is CASSAPRAGGRETQYF.

The chain uses TRBV12-3 or TRBV12-4 and TRBJ2-3; TCRdb picks TRBD2, but there is no DNA to check that call. The CDR3 has 15 amino acids. The CDR3 is CASSIGTSDTDTQYF.

CDR3 sequence reads: CASSKVVGATYEQYF. The J gene is TRBJ2-7, the V gene TRBV21-1. TRBV21-1 is a recognized pseudogene. This CDR3 comprises 15 residues.

V gene TRBV7-6 combines with J gene TRBJ1-1. Looked up from germline, CDR1 is SGHVS and CDR2 is FNYEAQ. The length of the CDR3 is 12 residues. The CDR3 spells CASSSAGVEAFF.

The genes are TRBV14 and TRBJ2-1; without DNA, the TCRdb call of TRBD2 cannot be checked. There are 16 residues in the CDR3. CDR1 and CDR2 from the germline V gene are SGHDN and FVKESK. Here the CDR3 reads CASSQDGLVPSNEQFF.

This rearrangement joins TRBV30 to TRBJ2-2; TCRdb returns TRBD1, unconfirmable since there is no DNA. Germline CDR1 GTSNPN, CDR2 SVGIG (reference sequence). The CDR3 is 17 residues long. CDR3 residues: CAWSVYGAYSNTGELFF.

This chain's CDR3 is CASRDPRTSGGNNEQFF. The J gene is TRBJ2-1, the V gene TRBV2; TCRdb lists TRBD2, though no DNA is available to test this call. CDR3 length: 17 residues. CDR1 SNHLY and CDR2 FYNNEI come from the germline V gene.

This rearrangement joins TRBV20-1 to TRBJ1-5. The CDR3 has 16 residues. CDR1 and CDR2 (germline): DFQATT, SNEGSKA (reference sequence). This CDR3 reads CSARDPGLLTFQPQHF.

The chain joins TRBV6-2 or TRBV6-3 to TRBJ2-7; absent DNA, TCRdb's TRBD2 call cannot be checked. Germline V gene lookup returns CDR1 MNHEY and CDR2 SVGEGT. This CDR3 is 14 amino acids long. CDR3 amino acids: CASSYSSGSYEQYF.

V gene TRBV15 combines with J gene TRBJ2-7; checking the TCRdb D call of TRBD1 is not possible without DNA. Germline CDR1 and CDR2: LNHNV and YYDKDF (reference sequence). This CDR3 has 17 residues. The chain's CDR3 is CATSSLSFRDRGYEQYF. The complete variable domain, with remaining parts taken from reference TRBV15 and TRBJ2-7, reads DAMVIQNPRYQVTQFGKPVTLSCSQTLNHNVMYWYQQKSSQAPKLLFHYYDKDFNNEADTPDNFQSRRPNTSFCFLDIRSPGLGDTAMYLCATSSLSFRDRGYEQYFGPGTRLTVT.

The chain couples TRBV28 to TRBJ1-5. Germline V gives CDR1 MDHEN, CDR2 SYDVKM. This CDR3 contains 13 residues. CDR3 amino acids: CASSGRGFQPQHF.

The chain recombines TRBV29-1 with TRBJ2-1; TCRdb gives TRBD1 as the D gene, but with no DNA this cannot be confirmed. Germline V CDR1 and CDR2: SQVTM, ANQGSEA. The CDR3 loop spans 13 amino acids. The chain's CDR3 is CSAEGAHDNEQFF.

This rearrangement joins TRBV20-1 to TRBJ2-7; TCRdb outputs TRBD2, but without DNA this stays unchecked. Germline CDR1 and CDR2: DFQATT and SNEGSKA (reference sequence). The CDR3 spans 14 residues. CDR3 sequence: CSASAAGESYEQYF.

The V and J genes are TRBV7-7 and TRBJ2-5. CDR1 is SSHAT, CDR2 FNYEAQ, per germline (reference sequence). This CDR3 spans 15 amino acids. The chain's CDR3 is CASSPDGSYQETQYF.

This chain uses TRBV12-3 or TRBV12-4 with TRBJ1-6; checking the TCRdb D call of TRBD1 is not possible without DNA. The CDR3 has 14 residues. CDR3 protein: CASSPRDSSSPLHF.

The chain couples TRBV6-6 to TRBJ2-5; TCRdb proposes TRBD2, but this gene call is untestable without DNA. CDR3 size: 12 residues. Germline assignment: CDR1 MNHNY and CDR2 SVGAGI (reference sequence). CDR3 sequence reads: CASSSGGETQYF.